The T cell receptor beta chain described here comes from a study of human T cells and chemical hapten exposure. Study at large: Minor pooled library volume differences mainly drove per-sample TCR yield variation.

Study results and caveats: Unchanged with DPC sensitization were TCRs above 1 in 1000 frequency.

This clonotype was seen repeatedly, ten times or more. The antigen is not known. Individual cDNA molecules (in the library) carried attached unique molecular identifiers. How the authors handled the data: Sample TCR counts, which ranged from about 20,000 to 750,000, had a median of roughly 100,000. TCRdb called the RACE reads again in MiXCR, with one record for every CDR3 protein. The authors' filters were not applied to this entry. In the table there are about 130,000 distinct CDR3 sequences, about 8.2% of which are singletons. Time point given: healthy volunteer bleed at 2 weeks. Sequencing started from total RNA isolated from unfractionated whole blood. Germline lookup yields CDR1 SQVTM and CDR2 ANQGSEA. V lost 1 base to trimming and J lost 1 base; unmatched junction nucleotides: 9. The CDR3 sequence is 16 residues long.

This clonotype originated in a male donor in good health. Some clones in this sample may be carry-over from other donors' samples. The source material was whole blood. The V and J genes are TRBV29-1 and TRBJ2-7; 8 bases match TRBD1. CDR3 sequence (DNA): TGCAGCGTTGAAGGGGACGTCCGGGACAGGTCCTACGAGCAGTACTTC. Translating it yields CSVEGDVRDRSYEQYF.